This T cell receptor (beta chain) was sequenced in a study of control samples from healthy donors and cancer patients. Some clones are missing from TCRdb's copy, which holds only in-frame ones; the method was immunoSEQ multiplex PCR. The table includes under 110,000 clones, 80% to 90% detected once. The clonotype comes from a man aged 25 to 45 in good health. The sequenced sample consisted of blood.

The CDR3 nucleotides read TGTGCCAGCAGTCCAGCCCGGTCGGACAGGGATCCCTACGAGCAGTACTTC. Translating it yields CASSPARSDRDPYEQYF. V is TRBV28 and J is TRBJ2-7; 8 bases line up with TRBD1. V was clipped by 5 bases and J by 2 bases; unmatched bases: 14. This CDR3 has 17 amino acids. Germline CDR1 MDHEN, CDR2 SYDVKM.